This T cell receptor beta chain was captured in a study of T-cell reconstitution after alpha-beta-depleted transplantation in children. It was with unique molecular identifiers that the TCRbeta library was prepared. One entry per CDR3 protein, called by TCRdb with MiXCR from the PCR reads. The top ten clones hold about 2.3% of a sample with over 300,000 distinct CDR3 sequences, 10% of them seen once. This clonotype was counted only a few times. This CDR3 contains 12 residues. V dropped 8 bases and J dropped 8 bases, with 13 bases sitting between them. The germline V gene has CDR1 ENHRY and CDR2 SYGVKD.

Sequencing was performed on PBMCs from the stem cell graft donor, taken from the stem cell graft. The receptor comes from a human donor who donated a stem cell graft to a child with acute lymphoblastic leukemia. This chain links TRBV10-3 with TRBJ2-1; D gene uncertain. The CDR3: CAIGPLSDEQFF. The CDR3 DNA reads TGTGCCATCGGGCCCCTTTCGGATGAGCAGTTCTTC.